This note documents a single TCR beta chain sequence. The data are from a study of T cell responses to AZD1222 COVID-19 vaccine. Repertoires were generated with immunoSEQ multiplex PCR, while TCRdb's copy carries only in-frame clones and drops some. The sample includes 140,000 to 150,000 clones, roughly 89% of them seen just once. Between the trimmed V and J ends, which lost 10 bases and 8 bases, there was a span of 18 bases. CDR3 length: 13 amino acids. Germline CDR1 is LNHDA and CDR2 is SQIVND (reference sequence). The sample here was peripheral blood, taken on day 0 of AZD1222 vaccination. The V gene is TRBV19, the J gene TRBJ2-1; D is possibly TRBD1 (6 bases). The sequence was obtained from an adult in good health. CDR3 bases: TGTGCCATCGGCCCCAGGGGAGTCGATGAGCAGTTCTTC. It specifies CAIGPRGVDEQFF.